Sequencing of this TCR beta chain was carried out in a study of blood T cells in healthy people across ages. Germline V lookup: CDR1 MDHEN, CDR2 SYDVKM. The V segment lost 5 bases and the J segment 8 bases; nucleotides outside the gene matches: 11. This CDR3 has 15 residues. Together with a sample-barcoded 5' primer, a J-beta primer mix was included in a second PCR lasting roughly 7 to 11 cycles. Each CDR3 protein gets one entry after TCRdb re-called the 5' RACE reads with MiXCR. Of over a million distinct CDR3 sequences listed, under 45% were seen once; the top ten hold approximately 17%. Samples each yielded at least 6 micrograms of total RNA.

Sequencing was performed on blood. The V and J genes are TRBV28 and TRBJ2-1; TRBD1 matches 8 bases. The clonotype originates from a woman aged 55 to 70 in good health. The CDR3 DNA reads TGTGCCAGCAGTCAAAACGGGGACAGGCGGGATGAGCAGTTCTTC. Translation gives CASSQNGDRRDEQFF.